This T cell receptor beta chain was identified during a study of blood T cell repertoires in COVID-19. Profiling relied on immunoSEQ multiplex PCR, and the TCRdb table lists in-frame clones only, not all of them. The table includes more than 85,000 clones, roughly 79% detected once. J was trimmed by 9 bases and V by 8 bases; bases with no gene match: 7. The V gene's germline CDR1 is MDHEN and CDR2 SYDVKM. CDR3 size: 14 residues. This chain connects TRBV28 to TRBJ2-1, with 13 bases that match TRBD2. Input material: peripheral blood. The clonotype originates from a man of 80 years or more with acute or convalescent COVID-19. CDR3 sequence (DNA): TGTGCCAGCCAACTAGCGGGAGGGCAGGGTGAGCAGTTCTTC. This sequence encodes CASQLAGGQGEQFF.